This paragraph covers one T cell receptor (beta chain) sequence. The antigen is unknown. This sample is drawn from a study of Ad26.COV2.S vaccination and SARS-CoV-2 variants. Study results and limitations: Measurements of TCR breadth and depth may have given underestimates of the total T cell responses.

Treatment of the sample: roughly 19 received Ad26.COV2.S at low or high dose, single or two shots; about 5 received placebo; per-sample allocation not given. After the first vaccine or placebo injection, samples were drawn on day 63. Generated by immunoSEQ multiplex PCR, the TCRdb table keeps only in-frame clones and is missing some. The data contain approximately 400,000 clones, roughly 85% of them singletons. The CDR3 runs to 16 residues. Trimming removed 2 bases from V and 3 bases from J, with 17 bases in between. Germline lookup yields CDR1 SGHDT and CDR2 YYEEEE. This chain connects TRBV5-6 to TRBJ2-5, with D possibly being TRBD1 or TRBD2 (6 bases each). Sequencing was performed on peripheral blood, taken in a trial of Ad26.COV2.S vaccine versus placebo. The TCR was taken from a person between 18 and 59 years old who received the Ad26.COV2.S COVID-19 vaccine or a placebo. CDR3 residues: CASSFSFRGGEETQYF. CDR3 nucleotide sequence: TGTGCCAGCAGCTTCTCATTCAGGGGAGGCGAAGAGACCCAGTACTTC.